This T cell receptor (beta chain) was found in a study of blood T cell repertoires in COVID-19. Under the authors' procedure: Amplifying reference gene primers gave estimates of nucleated cell counts. This table comes from immunoSEQ multiplex PCR, and its TCRdb copy is limited to in-frame clones, with some not included. The V and J calls and clone size come from that table; D and trimming were worked out from the DNA. The sample consists of about 100,000 clones, less than 90% of them appearing once. Germline CDR1 SGHTA, CDR2 FQGNSA. The CDR3 is 14 amino acids. V was cut by 1 base and J by 10 bases, with 13 bases left in between.

Sequences were obtained from peripheral blood. The source of this sequence is a man older than 75 with acute or convalescent COVID-19. The chain has TRBV7-2 and TRBJ2-2; no reliable D call. As DNA, the CDR3 is TGTGCCAGCAGCTTAGACCACACGAAAGAGGAGCTGTTTTTT. Its protein product is CASSLDHTKEELFF.